The 21 T cell receptor beta chains below were found in one sample sequenced in a study of blood T cell repertoires in COVID-19. Profiled with immunoSEQ multiplex PCR; TCRdb holds only in-frame clones, not every one. This repertoire shows about 220,000 clones, about 86% found once; its top ten account for roughly 10%. Sequences were obtained from peripheral blood. The receptors come from a woman aged 50 to 65 with COVID-19, enrolled during active disease.

The chain carries TRBV6-6 and TRBJ2-2; 9 nucleotides align to TRBD2. This CDR3 comprises 14 residues. V lost 6 bases and J lost 3; bases outside the gene matches: 2. The germline V gene has CDR1 MNHNY and CDR2 SVGAGI (reference sequence). CDR3 sequence: CASRVAGDTGELFF. Here the CDR3 DNA reads TGTGCCAGCAGGGTAGCGGGGGACACCGGGGAGCTGTTTTTT.

The table lists this clone with a count of one. The rearrangement links TRBV2 to TRBJ1-3; D is unclear. The CDR3 loop spans 12 amino acids. The germline CDR1 and CDR2 sequences are SNHLY and FYNNEI. Trimming removed 4 bases at V and 4 bases at J, with 5 bases between. The CDR3 reads CASSGPGNTIYF. CDR3 in DNA: TGTGCCAGCAGTGGGCCGGGAAACACCATATATTTT.

The rearrangement uses TRBV7-8 and TRBJ2-5, with a tentative D call TRBD1 (6 bases). The V and J ends lost 2 bases and 5 bases respectively, with 12 bases between them. The CDR3 length is 14 residues. CDR1 and CDR2 from the germline V gene are SGHVS and FQNEAQ. CDR3 sequence: CASSLSGVWETQYF. In DNA form, the CDR3 reads TGTGCCAGCAGCTTATCAGGGGTCTGGGAGACCCAGTACTTC.

The chain recombines TRBV5-3 with TRBJ2-5; possible D gene TRBD2, 5 bases. TRBV5-3 is placed among ORFs of uncertain function. The length of the CDR3 is 14 residues. V dropped 0 bases and J dropped 4 bases, with 10 bases sitting between them. The DNA of the CDR3 is TGTGCCAGAAGCTTGGCGGGGAAGTCAGAGACCCAGTACTTC. Translating gives CARSLAGKSETQYF.

This chain uses TRBV5-6 with TRBJ2-1, with D perhaps TRBD2 (6 bases). V dropped 3 bases and J dropped 6 bases, with 10 bases sitting between them. CDR1 is SGHDT and CDR2 is YYEEEE in the germline V gene. This CDR3 region has 13 residues. The DNA for the CDR3 is TGTGCCAGCAGCTGGGGGAGGCTCAATGAGCAGTTCTTC. Translated, it gives CASSWGRLNEQFF.

The chain couples TRBV6-2 or TRBV6-3 to TRBJ2-3, with 8 bases aligning to TRBD1. V lost 0 bases and J lost 2; bases outside the gene matches: 4. CDR1 and CDR2 (germline): MNHEY, SVGEGT. This CDR3 comprises 16 residues. CDR3 nucleotide sequence: TGTGCCAGCAGTTACTCCTGGGACAGGTCCACAGATACGCAGTATTTT. Translating gives CASSYSWDRSTDTQYF.

J is TRBJ2-3 and V is TRBV5-1; perhaps TRBD1 as D (5 bases). Germline CDR1 reads SGHRS; CDR2 reads YFSETQ. This CDR3 contains 12 residues. Trimming stripped 4 bases from V and 3 bases from J, with 6 bases between. The CDR3 here is CASSPGTDTQYF. The CDR3 DNA is TGCGCCAGCAGCCCAGGGACAGATACGCAGTATTTT.

The chain couples TRBV29-1 to TRBJ1-2, with D unresolved. The CDR3 length is 12 residues. The V gene lost 6 bases and the J gene lost 0 bases, with 8 bases spanning the gap. Germline CDR1 is SQVTM and CDR2 is ANQGSEA. The CDR3 loop reads CSVDGSNYGYTF. The CDR3 bases are TGCAGCGTAGACGGGTCTAACTATGGCTACACCTTC.

This clone was counted many times. The genes are TRBV5-5 and TRBJ1-1; D is ambiguous. Per germline, CDR1 SGHKS and CDR2 YYEKEE (reference sequence). V lost 0 bases and J lost 1, with 7 bases in between. CDR3 length: 14 amino acids. CDR3 protein: CASSLVGRNTEAFF. The CDR3 coding sequence is TGTGCCAGCAGCTTGGTTGGCAGGAACACTGAAGCTTTCTTT.

This clone was seen a single time. The chain links TRBV11-2 to TRBJ2-4; a possible D gene is TRBD1 (5 bases). There are 15 residues in the CDR3. V was pared by 5 bases and J by 7 bases, with 18 bases between. Germline CDR1 is SGHAT and CDR2 is FQNNGV. CDR3 sequence (DNA): TGTGCCAGCAGCACCAATCAGGGTGTTGGGAACATTCAGTACTTC. Protein product: CASSTNQGVGNIQYF.

Only a few counts were recorded for this clone. The chain couples TRBV7-8 to TRBJ1-2, with TRBD1 matching 10 bases. CDR3 size: 14 residues. The trim removed 4 bases at V and 4 bases at J, leaving 3 bases unmatched. The germline CDR1 and CDR2 sequences are SGHVS and FQNEAQ. The chain's CDR3 is CASSSDRGAYGYTF. CDR3 sequence (DNA): TGTGCCAGCAGCTCGGACAGGGGGGCCTATGGCTACACCTTC.

This sequence joins TRBV3-1 (or the pseudogene TRBV3-2) and TRBJ1-4, with D possibly matching TRBD1 (5 bases). Germline values: CDR1 LGHDT, CDR2 YNNKEL (reference sequence). Between the trimmed V and J ends, which lost 4 bases and 0 bases, there was a span of 12 bases. This CDR3 is built from 16 residues. CDR3 DNA sequence: TGTGCCAGCAGCCCAATACTGACAGCAACTAATGAAAAACTGTTTTTT. It is translated as CASSPILTATNEKLFF.

This clone has just one count. The chain recombines TRBV6-2 or TRBV6-3 with TRBJ2-2, with D perhaps matching TRBD2 (5 bases). Trimming took off 5 bases at V and 4 bases at J, with 11 bases between the two ends. The CDR3 has 14 amino acids. Germline CDR1 is MNHEY and CDR2 is SVGEGT. The CDR3 spells CASSPGLATGELFF. CDR3 nucleotide sequence: TGTGCCAGCAGTCCCGGACTCGCCACCGGGGAGCTGTTTTTT.

This sequence joins TRBV2 and TRBJ2-1, with D tentatively TRBD2 (7 bases). V dropped 1 base and J dropped 9 bases, with 13 bases sitting between them. Germline loops: CDR1 SNHLY, CDR2 FYNNEI. The CDR3 spans 14 residues. CDR3 protein: CASSEGRGGGEQFF. The DNA for the CDR3 is TGTGCCAGCAGTGAAGGTAGGGGGGGCGGTGAGCAGTTCTTC.

This chain links TRBV12-3 or TRBV12-4 with TRBJ1-2, with D possibly being TRBD1 (5 bases). The CDR3 loop spans 13 amino acids. The ends were cut back, 6 bases at V and 4 bases at J, with 12 bases in the middle. Written as DNA, the CDR3 is TGTGCCAGCAGCTTGGGACTAATCTATGGCTACACCTTC. It codes for CASSLGLIYGYTF.

On this clone: One end of the junction is discordant with germline, which a read error may explain. The genes are TRBV19 and TRBJ1-4; TRBD1 matches 7 bases. Germline V gene sequence: CDR1 LNHDA, CDR2 SQIVND (reference sequence). The CDR3 is 15 residues long. CDR3 nucleotides: TGTGCCAGTACCAAAGGGGGCGGGGCTAACGAAAAACTGTTTTTT. This codes for CASTKGGGANEKLFF. Together with reference TRBV19 and TRBJ1-4, the CDR3 gives the full variable domain: DGGITQSPKYLFRKEGQNVTLSCEQNLNHDAMYWYRQDPGQGLRLIYYSQIVNDFQKGDIAEGYSVSREKKESFPLTVTSAQKNPTAFYLCASTKGGGANEKLFFGSGTQLSVL.

The chain links TRBV6-2 or TRBV6-3 to TRBJ1-5; D not resolved. Germline-derived CDR1 and CDR2 are MNHEY and SVGEGT. The CDR3 totals 14 residues. V was cut by 0 bases and J by 1 base, with 4 bases left in between. The CDR3 region is CASSYSGSNQPQHF. The CDR3 DNA follows: TGTGCCAGCAGTTACTCGGGCAGCAATCAGCCCCAGCATTTT.

The gene calls are TRBV24-1 and TRBJ2-7; possibly TRBD2 for D (6 bases). Trimming removed 1 base at V and 3 bases at J, with 12 bases between. The CDR3 is 15 residues long. The germline V gene encodes CDR1 KGHDR and CDR2 SFDVKD. The CDR3 region is CATSDFRGLGYEQYF. In nucleotides, the CDR3 is TGTGCCACCAGTGATTTTCGGGGGTTAGGCTACGAGCAGTACTTC.

In its sample, this clone was seen a few times. The chain uses TRBV9 and TRBJ1-1; 11 bases line up with TRBD1. Looked up from germline, CDR1 is SGDLS and CDR2 is YYNGEE. J lost 3 bases, V lost 4 bases, and 2 bases had no gene match. The CDR3 contains 14 residues. Here the CDR3 DNA reads TGTGCCAGCAGCCGGGACAGGGGGGACACTGAAGCTTTCTTT. It yields the protein CASSRDRGDTEAFF.

The chain uses TRBV27 and TRBJ2-2, with D maybe TRBD2 (6 bases). V lost 3 bases, J lost 5 bases, and 7 bases lay in between. CDR3 length equals 13 residues. The V gene's germline CDR1 is MNHEY and CDR2 SMNVEV (reference sequence). The CDR3 sequence is CASSFAGTGELFF. The CDR3 bases are TGTGCCAGCAGTTTTGCGGGAACCGGGGAGCTGTTTTTT.

The rearrangement joins TRBV6-5 to TRBJ1-1; a weak D match, TRBD1 (6 bases). This CDR3 is 14 amino acids long. The germline V gene encodes CDR1 MNHEY and CDR2 SVGAGI. V lost 6 bases to trimming and J lost 4 bases, with 15 bases between them. The CDR3 DNA reads as TGTGCCAGCAGACGACAGGCATCGGGCACTGAAGCTTTCTTT. Its protein is CASRRQASGTEAFF.